This T cell receptor beta chain is from a study of T cell responses to AZD1222 COVID-19 vaccine. This clone came up once. The trim removed 2 bases at V and 1 base at J, leaving 3 bases unmatched. The V gene's germline CDR1 is MNHEY and CDR2 SMNVEV (reference sequence). The CDR3 covers 15 residues. The table came from immunoSEQ multiplex PCR; TCRdb's copy has only in-frame clones and leaves some out. This table has over 150,000 clones, about 90% appearing once. Sequenced here: peripheral blood, sampled on day 0 of AZD1222 vaccination. The chain recombines TRBV27 with TRBJ2-7; 9 bases align to TRBD2. The source of this sequence is an adult in good health. DNA for the CDR3: TGTGCCAGCAGTTTAAGCGGGAGGAGGTCCTACGAGCAGTACTTC. Translation: CASSLSGRRSYEQYF.